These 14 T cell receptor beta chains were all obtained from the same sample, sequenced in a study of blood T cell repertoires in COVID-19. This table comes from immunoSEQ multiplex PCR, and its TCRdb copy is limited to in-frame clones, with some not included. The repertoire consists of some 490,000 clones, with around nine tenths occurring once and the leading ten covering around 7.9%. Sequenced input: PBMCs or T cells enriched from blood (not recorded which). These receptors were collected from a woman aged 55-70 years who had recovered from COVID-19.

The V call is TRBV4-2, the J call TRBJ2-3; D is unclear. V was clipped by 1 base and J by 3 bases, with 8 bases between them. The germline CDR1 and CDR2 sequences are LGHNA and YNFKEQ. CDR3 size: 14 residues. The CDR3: CASSQATSTDTQYF. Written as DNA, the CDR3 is TGTGCCAGCAGCCAAGCAACTTCGACAGATACGCAGTATTTT.

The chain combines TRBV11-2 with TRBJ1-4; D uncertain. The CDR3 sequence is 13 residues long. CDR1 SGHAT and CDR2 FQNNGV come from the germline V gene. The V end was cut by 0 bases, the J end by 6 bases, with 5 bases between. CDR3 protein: CASSLDRDEKLFF. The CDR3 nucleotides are TGTGCCAGCAGCTTAGATCGAGATGAAAAACTGTTTTTT.

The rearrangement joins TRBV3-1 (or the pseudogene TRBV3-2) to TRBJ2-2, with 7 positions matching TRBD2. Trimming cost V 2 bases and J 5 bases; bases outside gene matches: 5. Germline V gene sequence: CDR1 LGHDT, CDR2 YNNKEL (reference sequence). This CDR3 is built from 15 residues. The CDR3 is CASSQWQGGTGELFF. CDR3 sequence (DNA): TGTGCCAGCAGCCAATGGCAGGGAGGGACCGGGGAGCTGTTTTTT.

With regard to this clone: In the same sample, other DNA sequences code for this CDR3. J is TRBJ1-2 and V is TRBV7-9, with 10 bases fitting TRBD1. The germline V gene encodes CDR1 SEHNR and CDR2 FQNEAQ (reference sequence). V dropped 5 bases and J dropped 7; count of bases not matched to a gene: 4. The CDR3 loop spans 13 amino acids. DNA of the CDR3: TGTGCCAGCAGCCCGACAGGGGGCCGTGGCTACACCTTC. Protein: CASSPTGGRGYTF.

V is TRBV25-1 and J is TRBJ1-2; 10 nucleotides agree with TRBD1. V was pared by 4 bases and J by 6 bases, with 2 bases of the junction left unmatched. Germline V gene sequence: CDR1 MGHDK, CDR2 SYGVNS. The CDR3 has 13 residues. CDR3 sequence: CASSGQGANGYTF. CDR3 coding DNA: TGTGCCAGCAGTGGACAGGGGGCGAATGGCTACACCTTC.

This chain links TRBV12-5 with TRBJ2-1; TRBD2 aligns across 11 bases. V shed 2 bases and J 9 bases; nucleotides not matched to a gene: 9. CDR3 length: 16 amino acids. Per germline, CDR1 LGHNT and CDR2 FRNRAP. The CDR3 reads CASGLTSGGGRGEQFF. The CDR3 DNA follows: TGTGCTAGTGGTTTGACTAGCGGGGGAGGTAGGGGTGAGCAGTTCTTC.

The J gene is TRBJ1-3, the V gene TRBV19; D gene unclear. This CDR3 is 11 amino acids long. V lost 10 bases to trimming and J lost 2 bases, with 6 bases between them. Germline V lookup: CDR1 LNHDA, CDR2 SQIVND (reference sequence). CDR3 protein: CATLAGNTIYF. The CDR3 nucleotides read TGTGCCACCTTAGCTGGAAACACCATATATTTT.

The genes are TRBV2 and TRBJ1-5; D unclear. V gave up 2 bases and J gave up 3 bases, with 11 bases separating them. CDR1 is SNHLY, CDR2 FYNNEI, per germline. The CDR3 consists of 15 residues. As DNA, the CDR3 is TGTGCCAGCAGTGAAAACGGAGCGATCAATCAGCCCCAGCATTTT. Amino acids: CASSENGAINQPQHF.

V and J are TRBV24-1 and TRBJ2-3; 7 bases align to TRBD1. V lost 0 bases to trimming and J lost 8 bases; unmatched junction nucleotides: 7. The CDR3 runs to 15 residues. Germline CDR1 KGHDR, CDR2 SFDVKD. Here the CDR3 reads CATSDLGTAAGTQYF. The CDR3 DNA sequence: TGTGCCACCAGTGATTTGGGGACAGCTGCCGGTACGCAGTATTTT.

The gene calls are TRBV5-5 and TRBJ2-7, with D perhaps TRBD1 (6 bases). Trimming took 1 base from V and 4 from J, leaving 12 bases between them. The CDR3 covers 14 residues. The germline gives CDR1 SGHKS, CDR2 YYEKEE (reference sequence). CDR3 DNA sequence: TGTGCCAGCAGCTTGTCAGGGGCGGTGTACGAGCAGTACGTC. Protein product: CASSLSGAVYEQYV.

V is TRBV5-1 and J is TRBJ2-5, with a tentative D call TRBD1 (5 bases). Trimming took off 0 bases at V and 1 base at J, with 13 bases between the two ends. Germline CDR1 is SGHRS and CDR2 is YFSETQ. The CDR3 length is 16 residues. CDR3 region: CASSLGVGAVQETQYF. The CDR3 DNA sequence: TGCGCCAGCAGCTTGGGGGTAGGGGCGGTCCAAGAGACCCAGTACTTC.

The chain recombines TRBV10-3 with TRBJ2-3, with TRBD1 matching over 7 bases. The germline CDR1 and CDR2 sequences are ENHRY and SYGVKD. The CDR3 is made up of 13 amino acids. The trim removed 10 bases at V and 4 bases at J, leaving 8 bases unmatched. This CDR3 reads CATTTGMADTQYF. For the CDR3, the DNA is TGTGCCACAACGACAGGGATGGCAGATACGCAGTATTTT.

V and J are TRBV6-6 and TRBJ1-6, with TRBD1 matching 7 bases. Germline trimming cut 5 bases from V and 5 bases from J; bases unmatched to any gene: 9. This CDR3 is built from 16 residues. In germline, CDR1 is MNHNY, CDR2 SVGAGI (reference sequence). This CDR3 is CASSPLSRGDNSPLHF. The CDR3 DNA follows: TGTGCCAGCAGTCCCCTTTCCAGGGGGGATAATTCACCCCTCCACTTT.

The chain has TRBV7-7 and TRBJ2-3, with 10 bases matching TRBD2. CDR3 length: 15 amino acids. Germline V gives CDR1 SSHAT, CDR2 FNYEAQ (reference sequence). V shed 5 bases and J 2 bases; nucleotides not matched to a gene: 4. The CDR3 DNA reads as TGTGCCAGCAGCCGCGGACTAGCGGTCACAGATACGCAGTATTTT. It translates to CASSRGLAVTDTQYF.